One sample yielded the 10 T cell receptor beta chains listed below, sequenced in a study of T cell changes during pregnancy in multiple sclerosis. Produced via immunoSEQ multiplex PCR; TCRdb's table is partial and in-frame only. The data show over 65,000 clones, about nine tenths seen once. Sequencing was performed on peripheral blood, taken in the first trimester of pregnancy. The receptors derive from a female donor with multiple sclerosis, enrolled in a pregnancy study.

The chain has TRBV19 and TRBJ1-1; D ambiguous. The CDR3 totals 13 residues. Trimming removed 2 bases from V and 1 base from J, with 5 bases in between. CDR1 and CDR2 (germline): LNHDA, SQIVND (reference sequence). CDR3 loop: CASSIKRNTEAFF. The CDR3 DNA is TGTGCCAGTAGTATAAAGAGGAACACTGAAGCTTTCTTT.

The rearrangement uses TRBV9 and TRBJ2-5; TRBD2 agrees at 8 bases. Germline-derived CDR1 and CDR2 are SGDLS and YYNGEE. Trimming at V came to 0 bases and at J to 2 bases, leaving 9 bases not matched to a gene. The CDR3 has 17 amino acids. For the CDR3, the DNA is TGTGCCAGCAGCGTAGAAGAGGCTAGCGGGCAACAAGAGACCCAGTACTTC. It yields the protein CASSVEEASGQQETQYF.

This rearrangement joins TRBV5-5 to TRBJ1-2; 10 nucleotides match TRBD1. Germline lookup yields CDR1 SGHKS and CDR2 YYEKEE (reference sequence). Unmatched junction bases numbered 6, after V lost 4 bases and J lost 6 bases. The CDR3 loop spans 14 amino acids. The CDR3 is CASSLTTGGDGYTF. In DNA form, the CDR3 reads TGTGCCAGCAGCCTGACGACAGGGGGCGATGGCTACACCTTC.

The gene calls are TRBV19 and TRBJ2-7; tentative D call: TRBD1 (5 bases). Germline V gene data show CDR1 as LNHDA and CDR2 as SQIVND (reference sequence). The CDR3 consists of 13 residues. Trimming shortened V by 5 bases and J by 2 bases, and 10 bases separated the two germline ends. For the CDR3, the DNA is TGTGCCAGTAGTGGTGGGGCTACCTACGAGCAGTACTTC. This gives the protein CASSGGATYEQYF.

The V and J genes are TRBV5-1 and TRBJ2-7; 11 positions agree with TRBD2. In germline, CDR1 is SGHRS, CDR2 YFSETQ. The CDR3 runs to 15 residues. Trimming at V came to 4 bases and at J to 7 bases, leaving 10 bases not matched to a gene. The CDR3 is CASSIGLAGYGEQYF. CDR3 nucleotide sequence: TGCGCCAGCAGCATAGGACTAGCGGGTTATGGGGAGCAGTACTTC.

This chain joins TRBV5-1 and TRBJ2-2; D possibly corresponds to TRBD1 (5 bases). Trimming cost V 5 bases and J 4 bases, with 12 bases left between them. This CDR3 is 14 amino acids long. Per germline, CDR1 SGHRS and CDR2 YFSETQ. The CDR3 coding sequence is TGCGCCAGCAGGCCAGGGAAGGTCACCGGGGAGCTGTTTTTT. Protein sequence: CASRPGKVTGELFF.

The V gene is TRBV4-1, the J gene TRBJ2-3, with 10 positions matching TRBD1. CDR3 length equals 16 residues. Germline V gene sequence: CDR1 MGHRA, CDR2 YSYEKL. The V segment lost 0 bases and the J segment 1 base; nucleotides outside the gene matches: 1. The CDR3, as DNA: TGCGCCAGCAGCCAAGAGGGGACAGGGGGCACAGATACGCAGTATTTT. Its translation: CASSQEGTGGTDTQYF.

This clone was seen a single time. V gene TRBV9 combines with J gene TRBJ1-5; a weak D match, TRBD1 (5 bases). Trimming left V 0 bases short and J 5 bases short, with 12 bases between. The CDR3 loop spans 15 amino acids. The germline CDR1 and CDR2 sequences are SGDLS and YYNGEE. The CDR3 bases are TGTGCCAGCAGCGTAGGTGGCGGGGGGGATCAGCCCCAGCATTTT. Protein sequence: CASSVGGGGDQPQHF.

V usage is TRBV5-1 and J usage is TRBJ2-1, with TRBD2 matching over 9 bases. The J segment lost 4 bases and the V segment lost 0 bases, leaving 2 bases of the junction unmatched. Germline loops: CDR1 SGHRS, CDR2 YFSETQ. The CDR3 contains 15 residues. The CDR3 DNA is TGCGCCAGCAGCTTGGGGCTAGCGGGATACAATGAGCAGTTCTTC. Its protein is CASSLGLAGYNEQFF.

The chain combines TRBV6-1 with TRBJ1-3, with 7 bases identical to TRBD1. V dropped 6 bases and J dropped 3; count of bases not matched to a gene: 5. The CDR3 consists of 14 residues. Germline lookup yields CDR1 MNHNS and CDR2 SASEGT. The CDR3 nucleotides read TGTGCCAGCAGCCGACAGGGACTTGGAAACACCATATATTTT. This codes for CASSRQGLGNTIYF.